This TCR beta chain was documented in a study of shared clonotypes between healthy human individuals. Study observations and caveats: The authors sampled blood alone, and tissue repertoires likely differ.

Clones were read by immunoSEQ multiplex PCR, and TCRdb kept only the in-frame ones, dropping some. The sample records approximately 640,000 clones, 90% being singletons. The donor cohort consisted entirely of Caucasian adults residing in Nashville, Tennessee. CCR7-negative CD45RA+ TemRA cells were combined with CD45RO+ cells to form CD8 memory. The CDR3 contains 15 residues. Between the trimmed V and J ends, which lost 0 bases and 5 bases, there was a span of 11 bases. Germline V lookup: CDR1 SGHAT, CDR2 FQNNGV. With regard to this clone: Its antigen is unknown.

The specimen was memory CD8+ T cells from PBMCs. The subset: CD45RO+ cells pooled with CCR7-negative TemRA cells. This receptor was taken from a man between 18 and 29 years old in good health. Some clones in this sample may be carry-over from other donors' samples. V is TRBV11-2 and J is TRBJ2-1, with D perhaps being TRBD1 or TRBD2 (5 bases each). The CDR3 sequence is CASSLDPGRNNEQFF. The CDR3 DNA is TGTGCCAGCAGCTTAGATCCGGGACGGAACAATGAGCAGTTCTTC.